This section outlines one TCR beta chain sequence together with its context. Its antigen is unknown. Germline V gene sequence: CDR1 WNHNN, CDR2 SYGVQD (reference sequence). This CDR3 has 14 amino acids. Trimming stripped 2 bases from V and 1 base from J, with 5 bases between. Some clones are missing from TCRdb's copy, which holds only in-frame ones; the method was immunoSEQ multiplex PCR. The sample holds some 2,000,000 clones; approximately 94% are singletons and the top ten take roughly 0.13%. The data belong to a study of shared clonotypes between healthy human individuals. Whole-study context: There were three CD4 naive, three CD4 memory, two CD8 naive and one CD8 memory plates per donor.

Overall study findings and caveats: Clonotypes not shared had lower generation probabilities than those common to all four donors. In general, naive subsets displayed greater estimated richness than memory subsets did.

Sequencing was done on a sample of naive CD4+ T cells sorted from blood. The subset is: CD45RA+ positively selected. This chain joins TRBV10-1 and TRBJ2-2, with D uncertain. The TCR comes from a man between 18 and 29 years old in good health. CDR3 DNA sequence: TGCGCCAGCAGTGAGACGGAGAACACCGGGGAGCTGTTTTTT. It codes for CASSETENTGELFF.